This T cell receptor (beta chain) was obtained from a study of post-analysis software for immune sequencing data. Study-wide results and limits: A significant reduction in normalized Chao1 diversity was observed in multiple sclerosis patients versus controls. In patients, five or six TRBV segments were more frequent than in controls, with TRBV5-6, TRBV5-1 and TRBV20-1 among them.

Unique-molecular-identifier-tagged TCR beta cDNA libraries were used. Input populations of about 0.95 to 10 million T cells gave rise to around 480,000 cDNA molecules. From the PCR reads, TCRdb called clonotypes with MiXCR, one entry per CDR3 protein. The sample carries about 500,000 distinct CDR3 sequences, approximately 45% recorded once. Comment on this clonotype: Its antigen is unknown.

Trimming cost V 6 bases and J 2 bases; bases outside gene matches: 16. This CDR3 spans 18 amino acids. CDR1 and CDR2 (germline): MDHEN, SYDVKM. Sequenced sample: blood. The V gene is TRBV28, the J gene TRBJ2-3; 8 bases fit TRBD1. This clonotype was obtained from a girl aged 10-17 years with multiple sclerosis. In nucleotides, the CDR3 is TGTGCCAGCAGACCCCCACCGGGACAGGAGACATCCACAGATACGCAGTATTTT. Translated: CASRPPPGQETSTDTQYF.